This TCR beta chain derives from a study of CD8 T cells in ankylosing spondylitis. TCRdb re-called the 5' RACE reads with MiXCR, one entry per CDR3 protein. The profile shows roughly 250,000 distinct CDR3 sequences, more than 9% of them singletons. Many counts were recorded for this clonotype. The germline V and J ends were trimmed by 9 bases and 7 bases, with 22 bases remaining between them. The CDR3 totals 15 residues. CDR1 and CDR2 from the germline V gene are SGHTA and FQGNSA. Sequencing was done on a sample of blood, either unsorted or a sorted T cell fraction (not recorded which). The source is a male donor with ankylosing spondylitis or in good health (not recorded which). This rearrangement joins TRBV7-2 to TRBJ1-5, with D possibly being TRBD1 (5 bases). CDR3 in amino acids: CASTLGTVWGQPQHF. DNA for the CDR3: TGTGCCAGTACCCTCGGGACGGTCTGGGGCCAGCCCCAGCATTTT.